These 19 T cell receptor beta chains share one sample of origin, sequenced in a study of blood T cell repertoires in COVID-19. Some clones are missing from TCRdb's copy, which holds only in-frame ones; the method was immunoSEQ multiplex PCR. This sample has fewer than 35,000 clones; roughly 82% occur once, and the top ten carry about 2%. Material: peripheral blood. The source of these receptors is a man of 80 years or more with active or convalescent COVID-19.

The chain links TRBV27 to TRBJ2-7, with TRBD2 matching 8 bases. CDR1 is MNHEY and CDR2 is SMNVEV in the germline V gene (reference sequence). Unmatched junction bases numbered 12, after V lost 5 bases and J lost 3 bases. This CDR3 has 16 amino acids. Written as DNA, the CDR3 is TGTGCCAGCAGTCCGACGCCCGGGACTAGGGGCTACGAGCAGTACTTC. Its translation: CASSPTPGTRGYEQYF.

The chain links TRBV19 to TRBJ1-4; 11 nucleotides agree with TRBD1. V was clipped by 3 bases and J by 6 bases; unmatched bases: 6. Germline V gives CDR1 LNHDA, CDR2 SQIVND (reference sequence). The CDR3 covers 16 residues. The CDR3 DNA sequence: TGTGCCAGTAGTATTGGGACAGGGGGAACCTATGAAAAACTGTTTTTT. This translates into CASSIGTGGTYEKLFF.

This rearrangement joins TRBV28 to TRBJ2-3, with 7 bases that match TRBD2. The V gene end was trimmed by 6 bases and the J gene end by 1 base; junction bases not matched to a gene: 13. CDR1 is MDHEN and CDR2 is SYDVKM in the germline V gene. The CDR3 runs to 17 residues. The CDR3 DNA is TGTGCCAGCAGGCCCTGGGGGGGGAGAGGGCGCACAGATACGCAGTATTTT. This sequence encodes CASRPWGGRGRTDTQYF.

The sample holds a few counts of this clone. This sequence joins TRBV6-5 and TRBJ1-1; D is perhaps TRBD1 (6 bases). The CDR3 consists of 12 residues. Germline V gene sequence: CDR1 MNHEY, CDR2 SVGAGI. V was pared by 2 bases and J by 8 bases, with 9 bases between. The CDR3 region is CASSYDTGEAFF. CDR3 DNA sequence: TGTGCCAGCAGTTACGATACAGGGGAAGCTTTCTTT.

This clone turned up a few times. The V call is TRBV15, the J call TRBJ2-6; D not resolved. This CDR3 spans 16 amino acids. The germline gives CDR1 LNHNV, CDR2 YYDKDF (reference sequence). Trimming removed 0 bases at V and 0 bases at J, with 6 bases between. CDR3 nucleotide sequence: TGTGCCACCAGCAGAGAATATAGCTCTGGGGCCAACGTCCTGACTTTC. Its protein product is CATSREYSSGANVLTF.

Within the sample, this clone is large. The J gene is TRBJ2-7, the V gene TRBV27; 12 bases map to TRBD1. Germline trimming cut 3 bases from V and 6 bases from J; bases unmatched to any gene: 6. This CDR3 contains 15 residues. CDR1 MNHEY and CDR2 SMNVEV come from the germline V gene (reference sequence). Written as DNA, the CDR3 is TGTGCCAGCAGTTTCACCGGGACAGGGGGCCTCGAGCAGTACTTC. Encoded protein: CASSFTGTGGLEQYF.

The CDR3 protein is CASSLASAGQYF. CDR3 nucleotides: TGTGCCAGCAGTTTGGCCTCCGCGGGTCAGTACTTC. The genes are TRBV12-3 or TRBV12-4 and TRBJ2-7; possibly TRBD2 for D (5 bases). This CDR3 comprises 12 residues. Trimming shortened V by 3 bases and J by 10 bases, and 13 bases separated the two germline ends.

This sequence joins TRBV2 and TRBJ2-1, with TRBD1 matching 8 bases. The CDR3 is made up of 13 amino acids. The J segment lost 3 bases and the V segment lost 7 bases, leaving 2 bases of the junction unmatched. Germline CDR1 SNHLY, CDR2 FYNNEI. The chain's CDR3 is CASIGQGYNEQFF. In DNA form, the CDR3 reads TGTGCCAGCATAGGACAGGGCTACAATGAGCAGTTCTTC.

CDR3 amino acids: CASSLSGGEHTGELFF. Here the CDR3 DNA reads TGTGCCAGCAGCTTATCGGGAGGGGAACACACCGGGGAGCTGTTTTTT. The chain carries TRBV7-6 and TRBJ2-2; TRBD2 matches at 8 bases. Germline CDR1 is SGHVS and CDR2 is FNYEAQ. The CDR3 spans 16 residues. V lost 2 bases, J lost 3 bases, and 5 bases stayed unmatched.

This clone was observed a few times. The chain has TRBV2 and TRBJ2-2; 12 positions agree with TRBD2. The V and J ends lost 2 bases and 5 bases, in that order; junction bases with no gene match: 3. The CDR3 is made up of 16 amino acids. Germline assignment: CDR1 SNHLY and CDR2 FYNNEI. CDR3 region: CASSERLAGGTGELFF. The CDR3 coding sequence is TGTGCCAGCAGTGAAAGGCTAGCGGGAGGGACCGGGGAGCTGTTTTTT.

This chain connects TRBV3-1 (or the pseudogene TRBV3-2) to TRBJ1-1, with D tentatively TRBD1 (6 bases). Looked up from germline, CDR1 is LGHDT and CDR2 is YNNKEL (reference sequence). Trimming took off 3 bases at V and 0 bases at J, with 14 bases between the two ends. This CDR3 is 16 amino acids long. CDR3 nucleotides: TGTGCCAGCAGCCAGGAAGGGGGTAGCGTGAACACTGAAGCTTTCTTT. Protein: CASSQEGGSVNTEAFF.

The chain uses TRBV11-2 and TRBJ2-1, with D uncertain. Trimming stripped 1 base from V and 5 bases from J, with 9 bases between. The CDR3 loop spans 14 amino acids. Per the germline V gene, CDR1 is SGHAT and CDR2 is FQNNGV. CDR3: CASSLVIRDNEQFF. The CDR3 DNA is TGTGCCAGCAGCTTAGTAATACGGGACAATGAGCAGTTCTTC.

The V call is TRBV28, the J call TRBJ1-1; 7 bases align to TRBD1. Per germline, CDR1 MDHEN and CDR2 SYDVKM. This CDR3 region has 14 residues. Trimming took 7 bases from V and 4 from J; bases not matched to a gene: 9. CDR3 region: CASKSAGGSTEAFF. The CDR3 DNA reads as TGTGCCAGCAAATCGGCAGGGGGGTCCACTGAAGCTTTCTTT.

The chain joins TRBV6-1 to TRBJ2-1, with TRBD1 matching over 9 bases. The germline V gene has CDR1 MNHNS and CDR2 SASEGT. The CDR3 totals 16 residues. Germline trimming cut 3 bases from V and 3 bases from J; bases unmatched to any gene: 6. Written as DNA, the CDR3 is TGTGCCAGCAGTGAGAAGACAGGGGGGATCTACAATGAGCAGTTCTTC. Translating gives CASSEKTGGIYNEQFF.

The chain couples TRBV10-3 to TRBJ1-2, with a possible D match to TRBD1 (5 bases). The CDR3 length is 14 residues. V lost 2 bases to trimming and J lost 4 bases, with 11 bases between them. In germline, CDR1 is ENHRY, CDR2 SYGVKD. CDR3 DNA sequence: TGTGCCATCAGTGAGCAGGGATTACGCTATGGCTACACCTTC. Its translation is CAISEQGLRYGYTF.

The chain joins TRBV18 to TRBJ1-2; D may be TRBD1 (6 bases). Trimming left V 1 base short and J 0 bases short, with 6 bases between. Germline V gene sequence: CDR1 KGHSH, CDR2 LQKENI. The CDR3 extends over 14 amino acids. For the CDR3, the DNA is TGTGCCAGCTCACCACAGGGGGCTAACTATGGCTACACCTTC. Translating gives CASSPQGANYGYTF.

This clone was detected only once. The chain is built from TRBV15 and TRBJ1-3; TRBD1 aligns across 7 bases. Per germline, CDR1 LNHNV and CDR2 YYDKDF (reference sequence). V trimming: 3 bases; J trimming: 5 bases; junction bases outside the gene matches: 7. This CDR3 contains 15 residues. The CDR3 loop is CATSRIGQDRNTIYF. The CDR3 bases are TGTGCCACCAGCAGGATCGGACAGGACCGAAACACCATATATTTT.

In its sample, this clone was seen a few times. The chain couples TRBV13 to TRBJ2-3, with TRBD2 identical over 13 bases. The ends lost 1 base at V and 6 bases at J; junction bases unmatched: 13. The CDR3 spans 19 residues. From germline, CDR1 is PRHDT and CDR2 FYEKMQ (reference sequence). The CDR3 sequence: CASSLVRLGLAGNLDTQYF. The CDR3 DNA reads TGTGCCAGCAGCTTAGTGCGGCTGGGACTAGCGGGAAATCTGGATACGCAGTATTTT.

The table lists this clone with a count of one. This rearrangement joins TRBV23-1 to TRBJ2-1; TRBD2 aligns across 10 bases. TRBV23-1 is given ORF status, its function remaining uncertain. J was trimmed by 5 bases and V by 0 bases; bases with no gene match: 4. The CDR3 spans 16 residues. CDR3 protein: CASSQSTSGVDNEQFF. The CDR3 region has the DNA TGCGCCAGCAGTCAATCAACTAGCGGGGTTGACAATGAGCAGTTCTTC.